Listed below are T cell receptor beta chains from one sample, sequenced in a study of control samples from healthy donors and cancer patients. Libraries were prepared by immunoSEQ multiplex PCR; TCRdb keeps only in-frame clonotypes and omits some of them. The profile shows approximately 110,000 clones, roughly nine tenths of them singletons. Input material: blood. The receptors were gathered from a woman between 18 and 29 years old in good health. CDR3s include the opening cysteine and the closing phenylalanine or tryptophan. D genes are given only for firm matches. Part of the rows lack a size; the others show once, few, many or a class for expanded clones.

size: NA; V: TRBV18; D: TRBD1; J: TRBJ2-3; CDR3: CASSVNRGSTDTQYF; DNA: TGTGCCAGCTCAGTCAACAGGGGCAGCACAGATACGCAGTATTTT
size: NA; V: TRBV24-1; D: NA; J: TRBJ1-1; CDR3: CATMGGGPEAFF; DNA: TGTGCCACCATGGGGGGAGGGCCTGAAGCTTTCTTT
size: NA; V: TRBV7-2; D: NA; J: TRBJ2-7; CDR3: CASSPGLPYEQYF; DNA: TGTGCCAGCTCCCCCGGACTCCCCTACGAGCAGTACTTC
size: NA; V: TRBV24-1; D: TRBD2; J: TRBJ2-1; CDR3: CATSDTGLADNEQFF; DNA: TGTGCCACCAGTGACACGGGACTAGCGGACAATGAGCAGTTCTTC
size: NA; V: TRBV5-1; D: TRBD1; J: TRBJ1-4; CDR3: CASSLVSGTGVEKLFF; DNA: TGCGCCAGCAGCTTGGTATCCGGGACAGGGGTAGAAAAACTGTTTTTT
size: NA; V: TRBV19; D: NA; J: TRBJ2-1; CDR3: CASSSSRNEQFF; DNA: TGTGCCAGTAGTAGTTCTAGAAATGAGCAGTTCTTC
size: NA; V: TRBV4-3; D: NA; J: TRBJ2-1; CDR3: CASSQDPSPNEQFF; DNA: TGCGCCAGCAGCCAAGACCCTAGCCCCAATGAGCAGTTCTTC
size: NA; V: TRBV19; D: TRBD2; J: TRBJ2-3; CDR3: CASGGVAGGTDTQYF; DNA: TGTGCCAGCGGGGGCGTAGCGGGAGGAACAGATACGCAGTATTTT
size: NA; V: TRBV5-5; D: NA; J: TRBJ1-1; CDR3: CASSFGNMGEAFF; DNA: TGTGCCAGCAGCTTCGGGAACATGGGTGAAGCTTTCTTT
size: NA; V: TRBV18; D: NA; J: TRBJ1-4; CDR3: CASSPGRINEKLFF; DNA: TGTGCCAGCTCACCGGGACGGATAAATGAAAAACTGTTTTTT
size: NA; V: TRBV6-6; D: TRBD1; J: TRBJ1-6; CDR3: CASSLDRQFSPLHF; DNA: TGTGCCAGCAGCCTGGACAGGCAATTTTCACCCCTCCACTTT
size: NA; V: TRBV7-2; D: TRBD1; J: TRBJ2-5; CDR3: CASSTRQGKETQYF; DNA: TGTGCCAGCAGCACCCGACAGGGGAAAGAGACCCAGTACTTC
size: once; V: TRBV20-1; D: NA; J: TRBJ2-5; CDR3: CSADEETQYF; DNA: TGCAGTGCCGACGAAGAGACCCAGTACTTC
size: NA; V: TRBV19; D: NA; J: TRBJ1-4; CDR3: CASSITGTKNEKLFF; DNA: TGTGCCAGTAGTATAACCGGGACGAAGAATGAAAAACTGTTTTTT
size: NA; V: TRBV13; D: NA; J: TRBJ2-5; CDR3: CASSLSDQETQYF; DNA: TGTGCCAGCAGCTTATCCGACCAAGAGACCCAGTACTTC
size: NA; V: TRBV3-1/TRBV3-2; D: TRBD1; J: TRBJ2-5; CDR3: CASSQGVSGTGWGETQYF; DNA: TGTGCCAGCAGCCAAGGTGTTTCCGGGACAGGGTGGGGAGAGACCCAGTACTTC
size: NA; V: TRBV27; D: NA; J: TRBJ2-6; CDR3: CASSPFGANVLTF; DNA: TGTGCCAGCAGTCCCTTTGGGGCCAACGTCCTGACTTTC
size: NA; V: TRBV30; D: NA; J: TRBJ2-2; CDR3: CAWSGGSGRTGELFF; DNA: TGTGCCTGGAGTGGAGGGAGTGGACGCACCGGGGAGCTGTTTTTT
size: NA; V: TRBV29-1; D: TRBD1; J: TRBJ1-4; CDR3: CSVGGQGAEKLFF; DNA: TGCAGCGTTGGGGGACAGGGGGCAGAAAAACTGTTTTTT
size: NA; V: TRBV3-1/TRBV3-2; D: TRBD2; J: TRBJ2-7; CDR3: CASSPICGGHEQYF; DNA: TGTGCCAGCAGCCCCATTTGCGGGGGGCACGAGCAGTACTTC
size: NA; V: TRBV4-3; D: NA; J: TRBJ1-2; CDR3: CASSQDLQGNGYTF; DNA: TGCGCCAGCAGCCAAGATTTGCAGGGTAATGGCTACACCTTC
size: NA; V: TRBV2; D: NA; J: TRBJ1-1; CDR3: CASTPGRMTEISTEAFF; DNA: TGTGCCAGCACCCCAGGTCGGATGACAGAGATTAGCACTGAAGCTTTCTTT
size: once; V: TRBV24-1; D: TRBD2; J: TRBJ2-1; CDR3: CATRAGGPGNEQFF; DNA: TGTGCCACCAGAGCGGGAGGGCCTGGCAATGAGCAGTTCTTC
size: NA; V: TRBV12-2; D: NA; J: TRBJ2-7; CDR3: CASRCRIRTTSGGIHSYEQYF; DNA: TGTGCAAGTCGCTGCCGCATCCGCACGACTAGCGGGGGGATTCACTCCTACGAGCAGTACTTC
size: NA; V: TRBV10-1; D: TRBD2; J: TRBJ2-1; CDR3: CASSESVAGGHNEQFF; DNA: TGCGCCAGCAGTGAGTCGGTTGCGGGGGGGCACAATGAGCAGTTCTTC
size: NA; V: TRBV4-1; D: NA; J: TRBJ2-4; CDR3: CASSPGKGLAKNIQYF; DNA: TGCGCCAGCAGCCCGGGGAAAGGTCTAGCCAAAAACATTCAGTACTTC
size: NA; V: TRBV2; D: NA; J: TRBJ2-6; CDR3: CASSSKGTGANVLTF; DNA: TGTGCCAGCAGTTCAAAAGGGACTGGGGCCAACGTCCTGACTTTC
size: NA; V: TRBV30; D: NA; J: TRBJ1-3; CDR3: CAWSGFGTGSGNTIYF; DNA: TGTGCCTGGAGTGGTTTCGGCACAGGATCTGGAAACACCATATATTTT
size: NA; V: TRBV6-2/TRBV6-3; D: TRBD1; J: TRBJ2-5; CDR3: CASSFVPGQGRETQYF; DNA: TGTGCCAGCAGCTTCGTACCGGGACAGGGTCGAGAGACCCAGTACTTC
size: NA; V: TRBV4-2; D: NA; J: TRBJ1-1; CDR3: CASSQDFGTRHTEAFF; DNA: TGTGCCAGCAGCCAAGATTTTGGGACGAGGCACACTGAAGCTTTCTTT
size: NA; V: TRBV5-6; D: NA; J: TRBJ1-1; CDR3: CASSPPTANTEAFF; DNA: TGTGCCAGCAGCCCCCCGACAGCGAACACTGAAGCTTTCTTT
size: NA; V: TRBV7-9; D: NA; J: TRBJ2-2; CDR3: CASSLPWGEFTGELFF; DNA: TGTGCCAGCAGCCTCCCATGGGGGGAATTCACCGGGGAGCTGTTTTTT
size: NA; V: TRBV4-2; D: NA; J: TRBJ1-6; CDR3: CASTTTAQGSHNSPLHF; DNA: TGTGCCAGCACCACAACGGCCCAGGGGAGCCATAATTCACCCCTCCACTTT
size: NA; V: TRBV5-6; D: NA; J: TRBJ2-3; CDR3: CASSLSFLEGADTQYF; DNA: TGTGCCAGCAGCTTGAGTTTTCTTGAGGGGGCAGATACGCAGTATTTT
size: NA; V: TRBV18; D: NA; J: TRBJ2-3; CDR3: CASSPLAAGSDTQYF; DNA: TGTGCCAGCTCACCACTAGCGGCCGGTTCGGATACGCAGTATTTT
size: few; V: TRBV28; D: NA; J: TRBJ2-7; CDR3: CASRSDVFTDEQYF; DNA: TGTGCCAGCAGATCCGACGTTTTCACGGACGAGCAGTACTTC
size: NA; V: TRBV13; D: TRBD2; J: TRBJ2-2; CDR3: CASSLGTSGGNTGELFF; DNA: TGTGCCAGCAGCTTAGGGACTAGCGGGGGAAACACCGGGGAGCTGTTTTTT
size: NA; V: TRBV6-2/TRBV6-3; D: NA; J: TRBJ1-4; CDR3: CASSYGVSRPEKLFF; DNA: TGTGCCAGCAGTTACGGTGTCTCTCGTCCAGAAAAACTGTTTTTT
size: NA; V: TRBV7-2; D: NA; J: TRBJ2-5; CDR3: CASSSPRGTSVGETQYF; DNA: TGTGCCAGCAGCTCCCCGCGGGGTACCTCGGTGGGAGAGACCCAGTACTTC
size: NA; V: TRBV5-1; D: NA; J: TRBJ2-2; CDR3: CASSPRGANTGELFF; DNA: TGCGCCAGCTCCCCCAGGGGCGCGAACACCGGGGAGCTGTTTTTT
size: NA; V: TRBV12-3/TRBV12-4; D: TRBD2; J: TRBJ2-1; CDR3: CASSWASGNEQFF; DNA: TGTGCCAGCAGTTGGGCTAGCGGGAATGAGCAGTTCTTC
size: NA; V: TRBV28; D: NA; J: TRBJ2-4; CDR3: CASSLPQGSVGNIQYF; DNA: TGTGCCAGCAGTTTGCCCCAGGGTAGTGTTGGGAACATTCAGTACTTC
size: NA; V: TRBV1; D: NA; J: TRBJ2-1; CDR3: CTSSPLAVDEQFF; DNA: TGCACCAGCAGCCCACTAGCGGTGGATGAGCAGTTCTTC
size: NA; V: TRBV29-1; D: NA; J: TRBJ2-7; CDR3: CSVVRPTSYEQYF; DNA: TGCAGCGTTGTTCGACCCACAAGCTACGAGCAGTACTTC
size: NA; V: TRBV27; D: NA; J: TRBJ1-1; CDR3: CASTPWGGFTEAFF; DNA: TGTGCCAGCACCCCTTGGGGGGGTTTCACTGAAGCTTTCTTT
size: NA; V: TRBV2; D: TRBD1; J: TRBJ2-3; CDR3: CASSAWTGGPNTQYF; DNA: TGTGCCAGCAGTGCTTGGACAGGGGGCCCTAATACGCAGTATTTT
size: NA; V: TRBV7-2; D: NA; J: TRBJ1-4; CDR3: CASNQQKGEKLFF; DNA: TGTGCCAGCAACCAGCAGAAGGGTGAAAAACTGTTTTTT
size: NA; V: TRBV7-9; D: NA; J: TRBJ2-1; CDR3: CGLRSSYNEQFF; DNA: TGTGGCCTTAGAAGCTCCTACAATGAGCAGTTCTTC
size: NA; V: TRBV11-1; D: NA; J: TRBJ2-3; CDR3: CASSRGAFTDTQYF; DNA: TGTGCCAGCAGCCGAGGGGCCTTCACAGATACGCAGTATTTT
size: NA; V: TRBV28; D: NA; J: TRBJ2-7; CDR3: CASWPGDYDGQYF; DNA: TGTGCCAGCTGGCCAGGGGACTACGATGGGCAGTACTTC
size: NA; V: TRBV27; D: TRBD2; J: TRBJ2-3; CDR3: CASSLSDLTSRTDTQYF; DNA: TGTGCCAGCAGTTTATCGGACCTGACTAGCCGCACAGATACGCAGTATTTT
size: NA; V: TRBV7-2; D: NA; J: TRBJ2-7; CDR3: CASSQYRLSYEQYF; DNA: TGTGCCAGCAGCCAATACAGGTTATCCTACGAGCAGTACTTC
size: NA; V: TRBV6-5; D: NA; J: TRBJ1-1; CDR3: CASRGGNRRTEAFF; DNA: TGTGCCAGCAGGGGGGGGAATAGGCGCACTGAAGCTTTCTTT
size: NA; V: TRBV24-1; D: NA; J: TRBJ1-5; CDR3: CATSDLSYSNQPQHF; DNA: TGTGCCACCAGTGATTTGTCTTATAGCAATCAGCCCCAGCATTTT
size: NA; V: TRBV6-2/TRBV6-3; D: TRBD1; J: TRBJ1-1; CDR3: CASSRIRPGQGMNTEAFF; DNA: TGTGCCAGCAGCCGTATTCGGCCGGGACAGGGGATGAACACTGAAGCTTTCTTT